Given below is one T cell receptor beta chain in context. Its specificity is not known. Constant-region reverse primers amplified full-length variable regions, followed by semi-nested Nested Universal Primer A PCR. TCRdb re-analysed the 5' RACE reads in MiXCR, keeping a single row per CDR3 protein. The table lists some 8,400 distinct CDR3 sequences, 27% of them singletons, with 3.5% to 6% in the top ten. Purified naive CD4+ T cells were depleted of CD25+ Tregs. Overall study results and limits: In terms of TCR gene usage, tumor memory CD4+ T cells clustered together with blood and lymph node memory CD4+ cells, as well as with lymph node naive CD4+ cells. Greatest tumor Treg TCR overlap was with tumor naive CD4+ cells.

The CDR3 runs 13 residues. Germline V gene lookup returns CDR1 ENHRY and CDR2 SYGVKD. The V end was cut by 5 bases, the J end by 6 bases, with 11 bases between. The TCR comes from a female donor with breast cancer. The V and J genes are TRBV10-3 and TRBJ1-5; D ambiguous. The sample comprised naive CD4+ T cells sorted from a lymph node. Subset described: naive CD4+ T cells, CD4+CD45RA+CD25-. The CDR3 loop is CAISKGEAQPQHF. CDR3 in DNA: TGTGCCATCAGTAAGGGAGAGGCTCAGCCCCAGCATTTT.